The 10 T cell receptor beta chains below come from one sample, sequenced in a study of blood T cell repertoires in COVID-19 (dated by TCRdb to 2018 to 2021). Library prep was done by the immunoSEQ multiplex PCR assay. TCRdb retrieved this table from immuneACCESS and kept in-frame rearrangements only. Not all clones are present; in checked studies, unresolved V genes account for under half, and no reason is known for the remainder. Within this sample are around 320,000 clones, with about 90% of them counted one time only. In total, the top ten clones hold approximately 2.2% of the sample. The sequenced sample consisted of peripheral blood. The receptors were sampled from a man aged 18 to 35 with active or convalescent COVID-19.

J is TRBJ2-3 and V is TRBV19; tentatively, D is TRBD2 (7 bases). Germline CDR1 reads LNHDA; CDR2 reads SQIVND (reference sequence). CDR3 size: 14 residues. V was cut by 5 bases and J by 2 bases, with 11 bases left in between. The CDR3 region is CASSLGGATDTQYF. As DNA, the CDR3 is TGTGCCAGTAGTCTGGGGGGGGCCACAGATACGCAGTATTTT. The entire variable domain, with the rest obtained from reference TRBV19 and TRBJ2-3, is as follows: DGGITQSPKYLFRKEGQNVTLSCEQNLNHDAMYWYRQDPGQGLRLIYYSQIVNDFQKGDIAEGYSVSREKKESFPLTVTSAQKNPTAFYLCASSLGGATDTQYFGPGTRLTVL.

This clone was seen ten or more times. This chain links TRBV6-5 with TRBJ1-3, with 7 bases aligning to TRBD1. The CDR3 sequence is 15 residues long. V lost 6 bases to trimming and J lost 4 bases; unmatched junction nucleotides: 9. Germline V gene lookup returns CDR1 MNHEY and CDR2 SVGAGI. This chain's CDR3 is CASRRDRVSGNTIYF. The CDR3 DNA reads TGTGCCAGCAGACGTGACAGGGTCTCAGGAAACACCATATATTTT.

The J gene is TRBJ2-1, the V gene TRBV5-1; 8 bases match TRBD1. The CDR3 loop spans 13 amino acids. V gave up 3 bases and J gave up 6 bases; unmatched junction bases: 2. The V gene's germline CDR1 is SGHRS and CDR2 YFSETQ. CDR3 DNA: TGCGCCAGCAGCTGGGGACAGGTCAATGAGCAGTTCTTC. It encodes CASSWGQVNEQFF.

J is TRBJ2-5 and V is TRBV27; TRBD1 might be the D (8 bases). Germline V gene sequence: CDR1 MNHEY, CDR2 SMNVEV (reference sequence). With 6 bases removed from V and 5 bases from J, the gap between germline ends came to 10 bases. The CDR3 extends over 12 amino acids. The CDR3 protein is CASRQGGETQYF. As DNA, the CDR3 is TGTGCCAGCAGACAGGGGGGGGAGACCCAGTACTTC.

This clone was seen only a few times. The chain couples TRBV5-6 to TRBJ1-5; D call uncertain. V was trimmed by 4 bases and J by 6 bases, leaving 11 bases between them. The germline V gene has CDR1 SGHDT and CDR2 YYEEEE. CDR3 length: 13 amino acids. CDR3 nucleotides: TGTGCCAGCAGCCTACAAGGAGGTCAGCCCCAGCATTTT. Protein: CASSLQGGQPQHF.

This clone was seen just once. The genes are TRBV7-9 and TRBJ1-1, with D hard to call. V lost 1 base, J lost 1 base, and 10 bases lay in between. This CDR3 is built from 15 residues. CDR1 is SEHNR and CDR2 is FQNEAQ in the germline V gene (reference sequence). Here the CDR3 reads CASSLVVSGNTEAFF. CDR3 nucleotide sequence: TGTGCCAGCAGCTTAGTAGTCTCAGGGAACACTGAAGCTTTCTTT.

This rearrangement joins TRBV7-6 to TRBJ1-1; tentative D call: TRBD1 (6 bases). Germline V CDR1 and CDR2: SGHVS, FNYEAQ. V was pared by 5 bases and J by 1 base, with 14 bases between. This CDR3 is built from 15 residues. This CDR3 reads CASSPQGRQNTEAFF. For the CDR3, the DNA is TGTGCCAGCAGCCCACAGGGTCGCCAGAACACTGAAGCTTTCTTT.

The genes are TRBV19 and TRBJ2-2; tentative D call: TRBD1 (5 bases). Germline V gene sequence: CDR1 LNHDA, CDR2 SQIVND (reference sequence). This CDR3 comprises 16 residues. V was pared by 5 bases and J by 0 bases, with 13 bases between. DNA of the CDR3: TGTGCCAGTAGTTTCCGACAGAAATCGAACACCGGGGAGCTGTTTTTT. This codes for CASSFRQKSNTGELFF. Together with reference TRBV19 and TRBJ2-2, the CDR3 gives the full variable domain: DGGITQSPKYLFRKEGQNVTLSCEQNLNHDAMYWYRQDPGQGLRLIYYSQIVNDFQKGDIAEGYSVSREKKESFPLTVTSAQKNPTAFYLCASSFRQKSNTGELFFGEGSRLTVL.

The genes are TRBV2 and TRBJ1-4; TRBD1 might be the D (6 bases). Germline CDR1 and CDR2: SNHLY and FYNNEI. The CDR3 runs 14 residues. Trimming took 7 bases from V and 5 from J, leaving 14 bases between them. CDR3 DNA: TGTGCCAGCACCCAGGACAGACTAAATGAAAAACTGTTTTTT. Protein: CASTQDRLNEKLFF.

The gene calls are TRBV11-2 and TRBJ2-6; D is unresolved. Germline assignment: CDR1 SGHAT and CDR2 FQNNGV. V lost 4 bases and J lost 0, with 7 bases in between. There are 15 residues in the CDR3. The CDR3 region is CASSSPRSGANVLTF. The CDR3 DNA is TGTGCCAGCAGCTCCCCCCGCTCTGGGGCCAACGTCCTGACTTTC. The full variable domain, its missing parts supplied by reference TRBV11-2 and TRBJ2-6, is EAGVAQSPRYKIIEKRQSVAFWCNPISGHATLYWYQQILGQGPKLLIQFQNNGVVDDSQLPKDRFSAERLKGVDSTLKIQPAKLEDSAVYLCASSSPRSGANVLTFGAGSRLTVL.